The T cell receptor (beta chain) under discussion was sequenced for a study of T cell repertoires in cytomegalovirus infection. Study context: In public TCR beta signatures, there were indications of both CMV infection and matching HLA type.

The V gene's germline CDR1 is MDHEN and CDR2 SYDVKM. The CDR3 is made up of 15 amino acids. V trimming: 4 bases; J trimming: 4 bases; junction bases outside the gene matches: 8. TCRdb used MiXCR to reprocess the reads, holding one entry per CDR3 protein. The data hold more than 150,000 distinct CDR3 sequences, with 17% observed a single time. Study-level findings and limits: Carriers of CMV and the relevant HLA type were discriminated by public TCR beta frequency. Dominating the ex vivo response were TCR beta clonotypes that were CMV-specific and HLA-C-restricted.

This clonotype was found once. Its cognate antigen is unknown. The chain carries TRBV28 and TRBJ2-3; 7 nucleotides line up with TRBD2. Material: CD8+ T cells from PBMCs. The sequence was obtained from a human donor in good health (CMV status not recorded). Some clones in this sample may be carry-over from other donors' samples. CDR3 loop: CASSYGGGTADTQYF. The CDR3 nucleotides are TGTGCCAGCAGTTATGGGGGGGGGACCGCAGATACGCAGTATTTT.